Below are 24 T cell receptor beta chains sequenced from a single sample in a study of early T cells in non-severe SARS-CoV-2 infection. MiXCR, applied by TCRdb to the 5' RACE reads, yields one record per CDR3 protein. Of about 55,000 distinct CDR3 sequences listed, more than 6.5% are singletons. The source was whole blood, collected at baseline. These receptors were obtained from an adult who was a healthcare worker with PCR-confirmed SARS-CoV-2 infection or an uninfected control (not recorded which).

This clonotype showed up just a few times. The chain's CDR3 is CASKDFVSGPYEQYF. CDR3 sequence (DNA): TGTGCCAGCAAGGATTTCGTTAGCGGACCCTACGAGCAGTACTTC. The rearrangement links TRBV2 to TRBJ2-7; D is perhaps TRBD2 (6 bases). V lost 7 bases and J lost 2, with 18 bases in between. Germline CDR1 is SNHLY and CDR2 is FYNNEI. This CDR3 has 15 residues. The full variable domain, in which reference TRBV2 and TRBJ2-7 provide the parts outside the CDR3, is EPEVTQTPSHQVTQMGQEVILRCVPISNHLYFYWYRQILGQKVEFLVSFYNNEISEKSEIFDDQFSVERPDGSNFTLKIRSTKLEDSAMYFCASKDFVSGPYEQYFGPGTRLTVT.

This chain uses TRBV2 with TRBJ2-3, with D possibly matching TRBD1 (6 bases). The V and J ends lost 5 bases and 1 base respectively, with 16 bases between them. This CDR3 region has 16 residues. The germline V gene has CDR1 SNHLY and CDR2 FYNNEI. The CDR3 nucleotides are TGTGCCAGCAGTCCCTTTCAGGGGTTAGGCACAGATACGCAGTATTTT. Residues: CASSPFQGLGTDTQYF.

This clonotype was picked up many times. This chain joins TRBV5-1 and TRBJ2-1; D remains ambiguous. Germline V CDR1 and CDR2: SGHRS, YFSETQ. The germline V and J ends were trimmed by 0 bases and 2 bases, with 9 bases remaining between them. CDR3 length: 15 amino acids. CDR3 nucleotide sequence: TGCGCCAGCAGCTTGGTGCCCGGAGCCTACAATGAGCAGTTCTTC. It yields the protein CASSLVPGAYNEQFF. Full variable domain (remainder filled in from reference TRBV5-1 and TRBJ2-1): KAGVTQTPRYLIKTRGQQVTLSCSPISGHRSVSWYQQTPGQGLQFLFEYFSETQRNKGNFPGRFSGRQFSNSRSEMNVSTLELGDSALYLCASSLVPGAYNEQFFGPGTRLTVL.

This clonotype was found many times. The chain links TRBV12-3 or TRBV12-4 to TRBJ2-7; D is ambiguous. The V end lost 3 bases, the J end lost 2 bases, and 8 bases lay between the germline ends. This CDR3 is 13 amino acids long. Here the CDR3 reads CASSLGRTYEQYF. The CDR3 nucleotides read TGTGCCAGCAGTTTGGGCAGGACCTACGAGCAGTACTTC.

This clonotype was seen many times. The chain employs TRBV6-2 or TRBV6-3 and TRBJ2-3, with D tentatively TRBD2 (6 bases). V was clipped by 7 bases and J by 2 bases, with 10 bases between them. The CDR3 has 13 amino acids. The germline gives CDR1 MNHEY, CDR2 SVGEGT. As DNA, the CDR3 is TGTGCCAGCACCCGGGACTCCACAGATACGCAGTATTTT. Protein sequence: CASTRDSTDTQYF.

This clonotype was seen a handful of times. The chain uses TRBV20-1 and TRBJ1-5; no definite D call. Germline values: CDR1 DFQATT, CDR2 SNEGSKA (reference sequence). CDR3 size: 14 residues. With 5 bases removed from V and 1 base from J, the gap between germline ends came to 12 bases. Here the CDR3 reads CSAGGPNSNQPQHF. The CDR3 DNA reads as TGCAGTGCTGGCGGACCGAACAGCAATCAGCCCCAGCATTTT.

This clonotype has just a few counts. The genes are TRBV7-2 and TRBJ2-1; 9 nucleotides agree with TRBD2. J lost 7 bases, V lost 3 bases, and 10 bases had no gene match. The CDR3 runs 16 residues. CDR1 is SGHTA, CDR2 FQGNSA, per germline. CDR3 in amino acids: CASSLARGGLRNEQFF. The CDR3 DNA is TGTGCCAGCAGCTTGGCGCGGGGGGGCCTTAGGAATGAGCAGTTCTTC.

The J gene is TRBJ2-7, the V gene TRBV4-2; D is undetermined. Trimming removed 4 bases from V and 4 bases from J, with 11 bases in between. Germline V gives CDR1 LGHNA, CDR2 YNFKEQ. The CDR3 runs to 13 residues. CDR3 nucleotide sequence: TGTGCCAGCAGCCTAACCCCCAGTTACGAGCAGTACTTC. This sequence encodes CASSLTPSYEQYF.

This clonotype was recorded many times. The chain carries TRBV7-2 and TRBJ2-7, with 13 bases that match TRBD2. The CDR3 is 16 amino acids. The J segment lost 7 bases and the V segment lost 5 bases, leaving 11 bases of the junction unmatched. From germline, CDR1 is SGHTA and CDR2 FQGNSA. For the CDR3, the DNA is TGTGCCAGCAGCGCATCAACTAGCGGGGGGGCTCGTGAGCAGTACTTC. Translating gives CASSASTSGGAREQYF.

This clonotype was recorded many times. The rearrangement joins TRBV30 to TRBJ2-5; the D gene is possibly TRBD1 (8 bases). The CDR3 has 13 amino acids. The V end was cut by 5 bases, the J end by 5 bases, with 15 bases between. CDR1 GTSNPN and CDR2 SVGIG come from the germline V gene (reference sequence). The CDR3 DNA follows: TGTGCCTGGGCAGGACAGGGAGGGGAGACCCAGTACTTC. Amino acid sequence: CAWAGQGGETQYF.

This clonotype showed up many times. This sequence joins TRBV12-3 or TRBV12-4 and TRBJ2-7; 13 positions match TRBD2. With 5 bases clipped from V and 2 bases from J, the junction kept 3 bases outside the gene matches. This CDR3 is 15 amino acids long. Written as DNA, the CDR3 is TGTGCCAGCAGTGGACTAGCGGGGGTTACCTACGAGCAGTACTTC. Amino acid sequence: CASSGLAGVTYEQYF.

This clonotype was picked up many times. In DNA, the CDR3 is TGCAGTGCTAGAGATTCGGGCGCAGGGGGAGTCTACGAGCAGTACTTC. This gives the protein CSARDSGAGGVYEQYF. The chain is built from TRBV20-1 and TRBJ2-7; 7 nucleotides line up with TRBD1. The V gene's germline CDR1 is DFQATT and CDR2 SNEGSKA (reference sequence). V trimming: 0 bases; J trimming: 3 bases; junction bases outside the gene matches: 11. This CDR3 has 16 residues.

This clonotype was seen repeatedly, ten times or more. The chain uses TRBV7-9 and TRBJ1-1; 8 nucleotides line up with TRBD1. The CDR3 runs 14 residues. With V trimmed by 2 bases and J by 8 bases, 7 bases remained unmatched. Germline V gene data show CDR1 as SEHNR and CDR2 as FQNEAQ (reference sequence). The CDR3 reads CASSLPDRAPEAFF. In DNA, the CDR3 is TGTGCCAGCAGCTTACCGGACAGGGCGCCAGAAGCTTTCTTT.

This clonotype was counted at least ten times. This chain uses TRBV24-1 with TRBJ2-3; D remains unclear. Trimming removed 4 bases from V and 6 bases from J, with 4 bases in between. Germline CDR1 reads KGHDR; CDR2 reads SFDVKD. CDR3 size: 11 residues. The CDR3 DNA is TGTGCCACCAGTGAAATGGATACGCAGTATTTT. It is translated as CATSEMDTQYF.

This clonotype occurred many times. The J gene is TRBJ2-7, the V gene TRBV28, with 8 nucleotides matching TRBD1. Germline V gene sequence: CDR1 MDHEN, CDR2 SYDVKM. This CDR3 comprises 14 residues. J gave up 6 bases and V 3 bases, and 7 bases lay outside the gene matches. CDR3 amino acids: CASSFQGAYTEQYF. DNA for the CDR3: TGTGCCAGCAGTTTTCAGGGGGCTTATACCGAGCAGTACTTC.

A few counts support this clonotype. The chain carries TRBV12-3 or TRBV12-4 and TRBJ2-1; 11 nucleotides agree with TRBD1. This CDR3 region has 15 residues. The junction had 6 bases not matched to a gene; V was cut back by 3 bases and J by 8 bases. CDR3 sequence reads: CASSFLDRGLDEQFF. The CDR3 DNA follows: TGTGCCAGCAGTTTCCTGGACAGGGGGCTCGATGAGCAGTTCTTC.

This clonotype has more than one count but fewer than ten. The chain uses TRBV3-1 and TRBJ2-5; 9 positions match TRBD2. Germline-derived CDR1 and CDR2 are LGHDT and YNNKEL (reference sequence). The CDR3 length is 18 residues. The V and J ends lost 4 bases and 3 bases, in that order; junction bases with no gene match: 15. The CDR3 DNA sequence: TGTGCCAGCAGCCCTGACCCCTTTTGGAGCGGGGGGAAAGAGACCCAGTACTTC. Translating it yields CASSPDPFWSGGKETQYF.

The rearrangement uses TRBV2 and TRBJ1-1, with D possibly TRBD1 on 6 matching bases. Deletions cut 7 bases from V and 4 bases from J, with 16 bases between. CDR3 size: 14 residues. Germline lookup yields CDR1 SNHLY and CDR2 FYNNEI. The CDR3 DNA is TGTGCCAGCAATCAACAGGGTGCGGGCACTGAAGCTTTCTTT. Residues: CASNQQGAGTEAFF.

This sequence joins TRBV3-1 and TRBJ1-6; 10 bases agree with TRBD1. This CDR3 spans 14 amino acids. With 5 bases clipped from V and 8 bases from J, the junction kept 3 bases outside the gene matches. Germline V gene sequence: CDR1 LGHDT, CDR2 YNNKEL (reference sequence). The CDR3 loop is CASSETGGYSPLHF. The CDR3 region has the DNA TGTGCCAGCAGCGAGACAGGGGGCTATTCACCCCTCCACTTT. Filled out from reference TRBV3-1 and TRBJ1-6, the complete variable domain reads DTAVSQTPKYLVTQMGNDKSIKCEQNLGHDTMYWYKQDSKKFLKIMFSYNNKELIINETVPNRFSPKSPDKAHLNLHINSLELGDSAVYFCASSETGGYSPLHFGNGTRLTVT.

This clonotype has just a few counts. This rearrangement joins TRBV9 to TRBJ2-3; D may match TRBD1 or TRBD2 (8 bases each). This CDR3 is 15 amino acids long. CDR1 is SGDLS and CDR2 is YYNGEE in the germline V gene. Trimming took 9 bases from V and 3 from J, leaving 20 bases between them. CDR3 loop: CAIPGQGLDTDTQYF. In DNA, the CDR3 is TGTGCCATCCCCGGACAGGGACTAGATACAGATACGCAGTATTTT.

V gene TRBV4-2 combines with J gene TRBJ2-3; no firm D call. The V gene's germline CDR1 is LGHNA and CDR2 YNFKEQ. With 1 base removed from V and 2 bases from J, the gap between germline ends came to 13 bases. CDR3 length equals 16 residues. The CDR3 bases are TGTGCCAGCAGCCAAGTTTCGAGCCTCGACACAGATACGCAGTATTTT. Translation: CASSQVSSLDTDTQYF.

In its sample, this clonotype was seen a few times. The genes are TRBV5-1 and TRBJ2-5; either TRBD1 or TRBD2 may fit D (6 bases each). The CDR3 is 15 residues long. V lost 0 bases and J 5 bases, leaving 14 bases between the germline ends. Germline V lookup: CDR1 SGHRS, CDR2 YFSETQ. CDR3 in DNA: TGCGCCAGCAGCTTGGGTATGGGGGGCGGCGAGACCCAGTACTTC. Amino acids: CASSLGMGGGETQYF.

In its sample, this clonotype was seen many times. The CDR3 coding sequence is TGTGCCAGTACTCTTTCGGGACAGGCCCTCATCGGCTATGGCTACACCTTC. Its translation: CASTLSGQALIGYGYTF. The genes are TRBV19 and TRBJ1-2; 8 bases agree with TRBD1. V shed 7 bases and J 4 bases; nucleotides not matched to a gene: 17. CDR3 size: 17 residues. Germline V gives CDR1 LNHDA, CDR2 SQIVND (reference sequence).

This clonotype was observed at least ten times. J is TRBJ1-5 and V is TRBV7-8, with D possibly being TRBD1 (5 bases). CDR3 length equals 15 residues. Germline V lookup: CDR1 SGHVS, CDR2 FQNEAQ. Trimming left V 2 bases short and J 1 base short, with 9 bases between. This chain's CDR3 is CASSLTGASNQPQHF. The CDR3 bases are TGTGCCAGCAGCTTAACTGGGGCCAGCAATCAGCCCCAGCATTTT.